These 24 T cell receptor beta chains share one sample of origin, sequenced in a study of CD4 T cells in relation to SARS-CoV-2 and coronaviruses. This table comes from immunoSEQ multiplex PCR, and its TCRdb copy is limited to in-frame clones, with some not included. The table includes 30,000 to 45,000 clones, 65% to 80% detected once. These receptors' targets are unknown. The sample taken for sequencing was memory CD4+ T cells from PBMCs, cultured in vitro. The source of these receptors is an adult with COVID-19.

The chain uses TRBV3-1 (or the pseudogene TRBV3-2) and TRBJ2-7, with a possible D match to TRBD1 (5 bases). The CDR3 is made up of 14 amino acids. With 0 bases removed from V and 4 bases from J, the gap between germline ends came to 10 bases. Germline V lookup: CDR1 LGHDT, CDR2 YNNKEL (reference sequence). CDR3 bases: TGTGCCAGCAGCCAAGATCAGGGTAGGTACGAGCAGTACTTC. Its protein is CASSQDQGRYEQYF.

In DNA form, the CDR3 reads TGTGCCAGCAGCTTAAGGTTTATCCAAGAGACCCAGTACTTC. It translates to CASSLRFIQETQYF. The chain combines TRBV5-6 with TRBJ2-5; no definite D call. Germline loops: CDR1 SGHDT, CDR2 YYEEEE. Trimming left V 2 bases short and J 1 base short, with 9 bases between. There are 14 residues in the CDR3.

The sample holds a few counts of this clone. The genes are TRBV10-3 and TRBJ2-7, with TRBD1 as a possible D gene (6 bases). This CDR3 is 12 amino acids long. Trimming took 6 bases from V and 5 from J, leaving 11 bases between them. Germline CDR1 and CDR2: ENHRY and SYGVKD. The CDR3 loop reads CAISVQGDEQYF. The CDR3 DNA follows: TGTGCCATCAGCGTACAGGGCGACGAGCAGTACTTC.

This chain connects TRBV3-1 (or the pseudogene TRBV3-2) to TRBJ1-1; D unclear. CDR1 is LGHDT, CDR2 YNNKEL, per germline (reference sequence). This CDR3 spans 14 amino acids. Between the trimmed V and J ends, which lost 6 bases and 0 bases, there was a span of 11 bases. Here the CDR3 DNA reads TGTGCCAGCAGTCGAGGCAGAATGAACACTGAAGCTTTCTTT. It encodes CASSRGRMNTEAFF.

The CDR3 protein is CSVQGASYEQYF. CDR3 nucleotide sequence: TGCAGCGTACAGGGGGCCTCTTACGAGCAGTACTTC. The rearrangement links TRBV29-1 to TRBJ2-7; TRBD1 matches 9 bases. Unmatched junction bases numbered 4, after V lost 6 bases and J lost 4 bases. The CDR3 has 12 residues. Germline-derived CDR1 and CDR2 are SQVTM and ANQGSEA.

The chain uses TRBV5-1 and TRBJ1-2; 8 nucleotides line up with TRBD1. The V gene's germline CDR1 is SGHRS and CDR2 YFSETQ. J gave up 2 bases and V 4 bases, and 7 bases lay outside the gene matches. The CDR3 is 15 residues long. The CDR3 sequence is CASSPRGHANYGYTF. CDR3 coding DNA: TGCGCCAGCAGCCCCAGGGGGCACGCAAACTATGGCTACACCTTC.

V gene TRBV18 combines with J gene TRBJ1-2, with D unresolved. V gave up 2 bases and J gave up 5 bases, with 6 bases separating them. Germline-derived CDR1 and CDR2 are KGHSH and LQKENI. The CDR3 totals 12 residues. The DNA for the CDR3 is TGTGCCAGCTCACCAGAGGAGTATGGCTACACCTTC. It translates to CASSPEEYGYTF.

The chain recombines TRBV6-5 with TRBJ2-2; D is ambiguous. V was clipped by 5 bases and J by 7 bases, with 17 bases between them. Germline CDR1 is MNHEY and CDR2 is SVGAGI. The CDR3 contains 15 residues. The CDR3 DNA reads TGTGCCAGCAGTAAAACCCCGGCAGTTGGCGGGGAGCTGTTTTTT. Translation: CASSKTPAVGGELFF.

This chain connects TRBV19 to TRBJ2-1; 7 bases are shared with TRBD2. The CDR3 sequence is 16 residues long. The J segment lost 9 bases and the V segment lost 4 bases, leaving 15 bases of the junction unmatched. CDR1 and CDR2 from the germline V gene are LNHDA and SQIVND (reference sequence). CDR3 protein: CASSKSRGVELTEQFF. The DNA of the CDR3 is TGTGCCAGTAGTAAATCTCGGGGGGTTGAATTAACTGAGCAGTTCTTC.

The chain uses TRBV28 and TRBJ1-2; 8 bases agree with TRBD1. The length of the CDR3 is 14 residues. The J segment lost 5 bases and the V segment lost 2 bases, leaving 4 bases of the junction unmatched. Germline values: CDR1 MDHEN, CDR2 SYDVKM. The DNA of the CDR3 is TGTGCCAGCAGTTTAGAGGACAGGGAGTATGGCTACACCTTC. Residues: CASSLEDREYGYTF.

The chain has TRBV24-1 and TRBJ2-3; 9 nucleotides match TRBD1. Germline CDR1 KGHDR, CDR2 SFDVKD. The J segment lost 4 bases and the V segment lost 3 bases, leaving 7 bases of the junction unmatched. The CDR3 consists of 16 residues. The CDR3 loop reads CATSDLDRGWADTQYF. The CDR3 DNA follows: TGTGCCACCAGTGATCTGGACAGGGGTTGGGCAGATACGCAGTATTTT.

V and J are TRBV7-2 and TRBJ2-7; possible D gene TRBD1, 6 bases. The CDR3 runs to 15 residues. The ends were cut back, 2 bases at V and 0 bases at J, with 11 bases in the middle. Germline V CDR1 and CDR2: SGHTA, FQGNSA. The DNA of the CDR3 is TGTGCCAGCAGCTTAAATTCAGGGGACTCCTACGAGCAGTACTTC. Protein sequence: CASSLNSGDSYEQYF. The full variable domain, its missing parts supplied by reference TRBV7-2 and TRBJ2-7, is GAGVSQSPSNKVTEKGKDVELRCDPISGHTALYWYRQSLGQGLEFLIYFQGNSAPDKSGLPSDRFSAERTGGSVSTLTIQRTQQEDSAVYLCASSLNSGDSYEQYFGPGTRLTVT.

The J gene is TRBJ2-1, the V gene TRBV5-1, with D hard to call. V lost 4 bases to trimming and J lost 10 bases, with 18 bases between them. The CDR3 sequence is 14 residues long. Germline V gene lookup returns CDR1 SGHRS and CDR2 YFSETQ. The CDR3 sequence is CASSPIGAGLEQFF. As DNA, the CDR3 is TGCGCCAGCAGCCCCATAGGTGCCGGATTAGAGCAGTTCTTC.

The chain has TRBV6-5 and TRBJ1-1; possible D gene TRBD1, 5 bases. CDR3 length equals 13 residues. V lost 2 bases and J 5 bases, leaving 9 bases between the germline ends. Germline loops: CDR1 MNHEY, CDR2 SVGAGI. CDR3 loop: CASSYAKGTEAFF. The DNA for the CDR3 is TGTGCCAGCAGTTACGCGAAGGGGACTGAAGCTTTCTTT.

In this sample, this clone turned up a few times. The genes are TRBV6-4 and TRBJ2-6, with D perhaps TRBD2 (6 bases). V lost 3 bases, J lost 2 bases, and 17 bases lay in between. CDR1 is MRHNA and CDR2 is SNTAGT in the germline V gene. The CDR3 is 18 amino acids. DNA for the CDR3: TGTGCCAGCAGTGAATTAGCCCGTGGAGGGGCTGGGGCCAACGTCCTGACTTTC. Its translation: CASSELARGGAGANVLTF.

This clone was seen more than once but under ten times. The rearrangement joins TRBV9 to TRBJ1-1; D uncertain. Germline V gives CDR1 SGDLS, CDR2 YYNGEE. V was clipped by 0 bases and J by 3 bases, with 6 bases between them. The CDR3 sequence is 13 residues long. The CDR3 DNA is TGTGCCAGCAGCGTAGACGTGGACACTGAAGCTTTCTTT. Its translation is CASSVDVDTEAFF. The full variable domain, completed using reference TRBV9 and TRBJ1-1, is DSGVTQTPKHLITATGQRVTLRCSPRSGDLSVYWYQQSLDQGLQFLIQYYNGEERAKGNILERFSAQQFPDLHSELNLSSLELGDSALYFCASSVDVDTEAFFGQGTRLTVV.

The genes are TRBV2 and TRBJ1-5, with D possibly TRBD1 on 5 matching bases. V was shortened by 4 bases and J by 6 bases, with 10 bases between the two germline ends. The CDR3 consists of 13 residues. In germline, CDR1 is SNHLY, CDR2 FYNNEI. The CDR3 DNA sequence: TGTGCCAGCAGTGCGGCAGGGCGTCAGCCCCAGCATTTT. Translation gives CASSAAGRQPQHF.

Here the CDR3 reads CASSPKTGTSTGELFF. The CDR3 region has the DNA TGTGCCAGCTCACCTAAAACTGGAACTTCTACCGGGGAGCTGTTTTTT. The chain joins TRBV18 to TRBJ2-2; no definite D call. The length of the CDR3 is 16 residues. V was shortened by 3 bases and J by 5 bases, with 16 bases between the two germline ends. Germline V gene lookup returns CDR1 KGHSH and CDR2 LQKENI.

This sequence joins TRBV4-3 and TRBJ2-7, with D unresolved. The CDR3 runs to 15 residues. V was shortened by 0 bases and J by 2 bases, with 11 bases between the two germline ends. The germline CDR1 and CDR2 sequences are LGHNA and YSLEER. CDR3 bases: TGCGCCAGCAGCCAAGAGTGGAGATCAACCTACGAGCAGTACTTC. It yields the protein CASSQEWRSTYEQYF.

The J gene is TRBJ2-1, the V gene TRBV28; D call uncertain. This CDR3 is built from 14 residues. Per the germline V gene, CDR1 is MDHEN and CDR2 is SYDVKM. Trimming pared 6 bases from V and 4 bases from J, leaving 13 bases between. DNA for the CDR3: TGTGCCAGCAGACCCCCGGGCGAGTACAATGAGCAGTTCTTC. Translation gives CASRPPGEYNEQFF.

This clone has more than one count but fewer than ten. Relative to the germline gene, one junction end is altered; a read error may explain this. This chain joins TRBV6-1 and TRBJ1-2; the match to TRBD1 covers 11 bases. Germline CDR1 and CDR2: MNHNS and SASEGT. This CDR3 comprises 15 residues. This CDR3 is CASSQARDRGNGYTF. DNA for the CDR3: TGTGCCAGCAGTCAAGCTCGGGACAGGGGGAATGGCTACACCTTC.

The CDR3 DNA follows: TGTGCCAGCAGTTCAATATCCGGGAACCCAGATACGCAGTATTTT. Protein product: CASSSISGNPDTQYF. V gene TRBV7-9 combines with J gene TRBJ2-3, with D possibly being TRBD2 (5 bases). This CDR3 comprises 15 residues. Trimming pared 6 bases from V and 4 bases from J, leaving 17 bases between. Germline loops: CDR1 SEHNR, CDR2 FQNEAQ (reference sequence).

The J gene is TRBJ2-7, the V gene TRBV5-1; D gene ambiguous. Trimming removed 0 bases at V and 3 bases at J, with 10 bases between. The CDR3 runs to 14 residues. Germline V gene sequence: CDR1 SGHRS, CDR2 YFSETQ. The CDR3 is CASSLDKRHYEQYF. CDR3 DNA sequence: TGCGCCAGCAGCTTGGATAAACGGCACTACGAGCAGTACTTC.

The genes are TRBV19 and TRBJ2-1; 7 positions match TRBD2. Germline trimming cut 5 bases from V and 5 bases from J; bases unmatched to any gene: 6. Germline CDR1 is LNHDA and CDR2 is SQIVND (reference sequence). This CDR3 has 14 amino acids. The CDR3 region has the DNA TGTGCCAGTAGTCGGAGGGAGGGAAACAATGAGCAGTTCTTC. Translated, it gives CASSRREGNNEQFF.